These 23 T cell receptor beta chains came from one sample sequenced in a study of blood T cell repertoires in COVID-19 (dated by TCRdb to 2019 to 2021). Libraries were constructed by the immunoSEQ multiplex PCR assay. The source is immuneACCESS, and TCRdb retained only in-frame sequences with V and J called. Part of the clones is not carried over; for the studies checked, unresolved V genes explain less than half of this, and the remainder is unexplained. The sample data list approximately 400,000 clones, and about 89% of these were observed just once. More than 1% of the sample goes to the ten largest clones. Sequenced input: peripheral blood. The origin of the receptors is a middle-aged man with acute or convalescent COVID-19.

This CDR3 reads CASSTAGSNQPQHF. DNA for the CDR3: TGTGCCAGTAGTACCGCGGGGAGCAATCAGCCCCAGCATTTT. The chain employs TRBV19 and TRBJ1-5; D uncertain. The CDR3 is 14 amino acids. Germline values: CDR1 LNHDA, CDR2 SQIVND (reference sequence). V lost 4 bases, J lost 1 base, and 8 bases lay in between.

This chain connects TRBV9 to TRBJ2-2; TRBD2 matches 9 bases. The CDR3 has 16 amino acids. CDR1 SGDLS and CDR2 YYNGEE come from the germline V gene. Losses at the gene ends were 1 base for V and 7 bases for J; bases not matched to a gene: 8. The CDR3 bases are TGTGCCAGCAGCGTATACGCGGGGGGGCCAGGCGGGGAGCTGTTTTTT. Its protein product is CASSVYAGGPGGELFF.

V usage is TRBV15 and J usage is TRBJ2-1, with 8 bases lining up with TRBD2. V gave up 1 base and J gave up 1 base; unmatched junction bases: 6. CDR1 is LNHNV, CDR2 YYDKDF, per germline (reference sequence). This CDR3 has 17 residues. The CDR3 region is CATSRGTGGFSYNEQFF. CDR3 DNA sequence: TGTGCCACCAGCAGAGGGACGGGGGGGTTTTCCTACAATGAGCAGTTCTTC. The complete variable domain, with remaining parts taken from reference TRBV15 and TRBJ2-1, reads DAMVIQNPRYQVTQFGKPVTLSCSQTLNHNVMYWYQQKSSQAPKLLFHYYDKDFNNEADTPDNFQSRRPNTSFCFLDIRSPGLGDTAMYLCATSRGTGGFSYNEQFFGPGTRLTVL.

The V and J genes are TRBV7-8 and TRBJ2-3, with TRBD2 matching over 7 bases. CDR1 is SGHVS, CDR2 FQNEAQ, per germline. CDR3 length: 14 amino acids. Losses at the gene ends were 6 bases for V and 2 bases for J; bases not matched to a gene: 5. The CDR3 nucleotides are TGTGCCAGCAGAACTAGCGAGAACACAGATACGCAGTATTTT. It yields the protein CASRTSENTDTQYF.

The chain combines TRBV19 with TRBJ2-5; 9 positions match TRBD1. The CDR3 length is 14 residues. Germline V gene lookup returns CDR1 LNHDA and CDR2 SQIVND (reference sequence). Trimming took 3 bases from V and 2 from J; bases not matched to a gene: 1. The CDR3 protein is CASSMGQGQETQYF. In DNA form, the CDR3 reads TGTGCCAGTAGTATGGGACAGGGTCAAGAGACCCAGTACTTC.

The rearrangement uses TRBV27 and TRBJ1-2; D might be TRBD1 (5 bases). With 7 bases removed from V and 7 bases from J, the gap between germline ends came to 19 bases. The CDR3 runs to 14 residues. Germline CDR1 reads MNHEY; CDR2 reads SMNVEV (reference sequence). In DNA form, the CDR3 reads TGTGCCAGCACCCCAGGGTTGAATCTTGGTGGCTACACCTTC. It encodes CASTPGLNLGGYTF.

J is TRBJ1-4 and V is TRBV5-1; D possibly corresponds to TRBD1 (6 bases). From germline, CDR1 is SGHRS and CDR2 YFSETQ. Deletions cut 3 bases from V and 0 bases from J, with 6 bases between. CDR3 length: 14 amino acids. CDR3 residues: CASSWDTTNEKLFF. DNA for the CDR3: TGCGCCAGCAGCTGGGACACAACTAATGAAAAACTGTTTTTT.

This chain connects TRBV10-3 to TRBJ2-3, with 9 bases aligning to TRBD2. The CDR3 extends over 15 amino acids. Germline CDR1 and CDR2: ENHRY and SYGVKD. Unmatched junction bases numbered 9, after V lost 10 bases and J lost 1 base. This CDR3 is CASRGAGGGTDTQYF. In DNA, the CDR3 is TGTGCCAGCCGCGGAGCGGGGGGCGGCACAGATACGCAGTATTTT.

This clone was seen a single time. CDR3 protein: CSASSGATYEQYF. The CDR3 region has the DNA TGCAGTGCTAGTAGCGGGGCCACCTACGAGCAGTACTTC. This chain connects TRBV20-1 to TRBJ2-7; 8 bases are a match to TRBD2. The V and J ends lost 3 bases and 2 bases, in that order; junction bases with no gene match: 3. In germline, CDR1 is DFQATT, CDR2 SNEGSKA (reference sequence). This CDR3 spans 13 amino acids.

This sequence joins TRBV6-5 and TRBJ2-1; D is possibly TRBD1 (6 bases). V was cut by 2 bases and J by 4 bases, with 12 bases left in between. Germline V CDR1 and CDR2: MNHEY, SVGAGI. CDR3 size: 15 residues. For the CDR3, the DNA is TGTGCCAGCAGTTACCTCCAGGGGAGTTACAATGAGCAGTTCTTC. Amino acid sequence: CASSYLQGSYNEQFF.

This clone occurred once. The chain recombines TRBV7-9 with TRBJ2-1, with D possibly matching TRBD1 (6 bases). This CDR3 has 12 amino acids. Germline CDR1 SEHNR, CDR2 FQNEAQ (reference sequence). The ends were cut back, 1 base at V and 13 bases at J, with 11 bases in the middle. CDR3 bases: TGTGCCAGCAGCTTAGTGGGGGCAGACCAGTTCTTC. Translating gives CASSLVGADQFF. Combining the CDR3 with reference TRBV7-9 and TRBJ2-1 gives the whole variable domain DTGVSQNPRHKITKRGQNVTFRCDPISEHNRLYWYRQTLGQGPEFLTYFQNEAQLEKSRLLSDRFSAERPKGSFSTLEIQRTEQGDSAMYLCASSLVGADQFFGPGTRLTVL.

The chain uses TRBV7-8 and TRBJ1-2, with TRBD1 matching over 12 bases. V was clipped by 5 bases and J by 3 bases; unmatched bases: 4. Germline loops: CDR1 SGHVS, CDR2 FQNEAQ. The CDR3 extends over 15 amino acids. Written as DNA, the CDR3 is TGTGCCAGCAGCCCGGGACAGGGGGCCGACTATGGCTACACCTTC. It is translated as CASSPGQGADYGYTF. The variable domain in full, with the rest retrieved from reference TRBV7-8 and TRBJ1-2, is GAGVSQSPRYKVAKRGQDVALRCDPISGHVSLFWYQQALGQGPEFLTYFQNEAQLDKSGLPSDRFFAERPEGSVSTLKIQRTQQEDSAVYLCASSPGQGADYGYTFGSGTRLTVV.

The chain joins TRBV27 to TRBJ1-2, with 10 positions matching TRBD1. The CDR3 has 15 amino acids. V lost 1 base, J lost 6 bases, and 5 bases stayed unmatched. Germline V gene data show CDR1 as MNHEY and CDR2 as SMNVEV (reference sequence). CDR3 in DNA: TGTGCCAGCAGTTTATACAGGGACAGGGGAGATGGCTACACCTTC. Protein product: CASSLYRDRGDGYTF.

The rearrangement uses TRBV19 and TRBJ2-3; maybe TRBD1 (6 bases). This CDR3 contains 19 residues. Germline-derived CDR1 and CDR2 are LNHDA and SQIVND (reference sequence). Trimming took 0 bases from V and 5 from J, leaving 24 bases between them. The CDR3 spells CASSIDWRTTGIEGDTQYF. The CDR3 nucleotides read TGTGCCAGTAGTATAGACTGGAGGACAACAGGGATTGAGGGAGATACGCAGTATTTT.

The CDR3, as DNA: TGTGCCAGCAGTCCAGAAGAGACAGGTCGGGGTAATGAAAAACTGTTTTTT. This encodes CASSPEETGRGNEKLFF. The chain couples TRBV2 to TRBJ1-4; tentatively, D is TRBD1 (6 bases). Trimming removed 5 bases from V and 4 bases from J, with 20 bases in between. This CDR3 has 17 amino acids. CDR1 and CDR2 (germline): SNHLY, FYNNEI.

The V call is TRBV7-9, the J call TRBJ1-4; D not resolved. Trimming removed 7 bases at V and 10 bases at J, with 16 bases between. The CDR3 spans 13 residues. Germline-derived CDR1 and CDR2 are SEHNR and FQNEAQ (reference sequence). The CDR3 DNA follows: TGTGCCAGCACACCCGGGAAGGGTGGAAAACTGTTTTTT. Its translation is CASTPGKGGKLFF.

V usage is TRBV5-5 and J usage is TRBJ1-1; D gene uncertain. V lost 2 bases and J lost 3, with 11 bases in between. This CDR3 has 14 amino acids. Germline values: CDR1 SGHKS, CDR2 YYEKEE (reference sequence). CDR3 in amino acids: CASSFAGRDTEAFF. The DNA for the CDR3 is TGTGCCAGCAGCTTTGCGGGGAGGGACACTGAAGCTTTCTTT.

This clone has more than one count but fewer than ten. The rearrangement links TRBV4-1 to TRBJ2-5, with D perhaps matching TRBD1 (5 bases). The germline CDR1 and CDR2 sequences are MGHRA and YSYEKL. With 5 bases removed from V and 3 bases from J, the gap between germline ends came to 10 bases. The CDR3 is 13 residues long. The CDR3 loop reads CASSWGTEETQYF. In nucleotides, the CDR3 is TGCGCCAGCAGCTGGGGCACAGAAGAGACCCAGTACTTC.

The chain couples TRBV18 to TRBJ2-7, with 7 bases aligning to TRBD1. This CDR3 spans 13 amino acids. Germline V CDR1 and CDR2: KGHSH, LQKENI. J was trimmed by 5 bases and V by 1 base; bases with no gene match: 2. The DNA of the CDR3 is TGTGCCAGCTCACCACGTCAGGGGGACGAGCAGTACTTC. This sequence encodes CASSPRQGDEQYF.

This chain joins TRBV9 and TRBJ2-7, with TRBD1 as a possible D gene (5 bases). Looked up from germline, CDR1 is SGDLS and CDR2 is YYNGEE. Trimming stripped 4 bases from V and 2 bases from J, with 13 bases between. CDR3 length equals 14 residues. The CDR3 protein is CASSPGHGAYEQYF. In nucleotides, the CDR3 is TGTGCCAGCAGCCCTGGACACGGAGCCTACGAGCAGTACTTC.

The chain employs TRBV4-3 and TRBJ1-1; tentative D call: TRBD1 (6 bases). Trimming took 0 bases from V and 6 from J, leaving 14 bases between them. Germline V lookup: CDR1 LGHNA, CDR2 YSLEER. This CDR3 has 15 amino acids. CDR3 amino acids: CASSQEVAGAAEAFF. For the CDR3, the DNA is TGCGCCAGCAGCCAAGAGGTGGCAGGGGCGGCTGAAGCTTTCTTT.

The chain links TRBV5-6 to TRBJ1-6; the D gene is possibly TRBD1 (6 bases). Per germline, CDR1 SGHDT and CDR2 YYEEEE. V was trimmed by 5 bases and J by 9 bases, leaving 15 bases between them. The length of the CDR3 is 14 residues. The CDR3 DNA reads as TGTGCCAGCAGACTAACAGGGTCCAGTTCACCCCTCCACTTT. Protein sequence: CASRLTGSSSPLHF.

This chain uses TRBV7-6 with TRBJ2-5; tentative D call: TRBD1 (6 bases). CDR3 length: 15 amino acids. The V gene lost 2 bases and the J gene lost 5 bases, with 15 bases spanning the gap. Germline V lookup: CDR1 SGHVS, CDR2 FNYEAQ. The CDR3 region is CASSLKVQGWETQYF. The CDR3 DNA sequence: TGTGCCAGCAGCTTAAAGGTTCAGGGGTGGGAGACCCAGTACTTC.